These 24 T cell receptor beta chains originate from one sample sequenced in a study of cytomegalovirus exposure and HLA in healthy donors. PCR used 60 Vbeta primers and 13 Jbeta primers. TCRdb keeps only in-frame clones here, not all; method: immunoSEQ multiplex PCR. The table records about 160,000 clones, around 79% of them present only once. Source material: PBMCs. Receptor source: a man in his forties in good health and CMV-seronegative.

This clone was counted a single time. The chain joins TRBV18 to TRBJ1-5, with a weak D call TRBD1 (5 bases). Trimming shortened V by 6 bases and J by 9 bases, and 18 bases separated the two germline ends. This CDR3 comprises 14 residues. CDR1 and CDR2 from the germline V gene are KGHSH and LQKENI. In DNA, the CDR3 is TGTGCCAGCTCGGCGGGACCTGCTTCAAGGCCCCAGCATTTT. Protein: CASSAGPASRPQHF.

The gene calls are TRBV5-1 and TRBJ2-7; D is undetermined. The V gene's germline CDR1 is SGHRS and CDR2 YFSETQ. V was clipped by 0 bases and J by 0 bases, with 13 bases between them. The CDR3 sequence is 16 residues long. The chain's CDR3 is CASSLDGEPYSYEQYF. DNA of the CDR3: TGCGCCAGCAGCTTGGATGGTGAGCCTTACTCCTACGAGCAGTACTTC.

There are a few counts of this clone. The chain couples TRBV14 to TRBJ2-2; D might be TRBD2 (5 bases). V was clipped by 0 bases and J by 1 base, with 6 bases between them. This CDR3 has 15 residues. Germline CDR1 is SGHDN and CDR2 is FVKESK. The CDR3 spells CASSQDRGNTGELFF. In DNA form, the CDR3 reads TGTGCCAGCAGCCAAGATCGGGGGAACACCGGGGAGCTGTTTTTT.

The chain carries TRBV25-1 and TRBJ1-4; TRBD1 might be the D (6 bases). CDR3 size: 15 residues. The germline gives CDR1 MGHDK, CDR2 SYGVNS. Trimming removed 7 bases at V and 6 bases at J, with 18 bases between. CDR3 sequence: CASTPGQWADEKLFF. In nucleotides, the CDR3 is TGTGCCAGCACCCCAGGACAGTGGGCGGATGAAAAACTGTTTTTT.

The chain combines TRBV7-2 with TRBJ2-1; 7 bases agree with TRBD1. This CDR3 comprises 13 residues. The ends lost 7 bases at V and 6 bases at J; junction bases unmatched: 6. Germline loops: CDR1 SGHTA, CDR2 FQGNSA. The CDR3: CASTYRGLNEQFF. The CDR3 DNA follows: TGTGCCAGCACGTACAGGGGTCTCAATGAGCAGTTCTTC.

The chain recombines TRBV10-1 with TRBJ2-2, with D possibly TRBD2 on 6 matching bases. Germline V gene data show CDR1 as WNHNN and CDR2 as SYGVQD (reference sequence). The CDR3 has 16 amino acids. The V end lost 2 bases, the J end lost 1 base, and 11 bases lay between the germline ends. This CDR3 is CASSERAGQNTGELFF. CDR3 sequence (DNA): TGCGCCAGCAGTGAGCGGGCGGGGCAGAACACCGGGGAGCTGTTTTTT.

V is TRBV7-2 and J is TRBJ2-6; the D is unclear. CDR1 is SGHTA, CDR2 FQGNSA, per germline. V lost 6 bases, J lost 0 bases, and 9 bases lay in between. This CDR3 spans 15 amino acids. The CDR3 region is CASRPTASGANVLTF. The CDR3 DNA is TGTGCCAGCAGACCTACAGCCTCTGGGGCCAACGTCCTGACTTTC.

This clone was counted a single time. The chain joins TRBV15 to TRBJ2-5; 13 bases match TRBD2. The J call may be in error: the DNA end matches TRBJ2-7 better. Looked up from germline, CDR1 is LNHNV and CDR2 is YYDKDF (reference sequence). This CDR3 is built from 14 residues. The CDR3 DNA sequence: TGTGCCACCAGCAGAGGGACTAGCGGGGGCGAGCAGTACTTC. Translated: CATSRGTSGGEQYF.

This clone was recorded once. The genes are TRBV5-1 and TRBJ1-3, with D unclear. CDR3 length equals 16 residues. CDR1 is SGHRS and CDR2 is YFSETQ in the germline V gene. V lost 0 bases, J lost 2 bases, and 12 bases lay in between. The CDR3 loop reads CASSLGERSTGNTIYF. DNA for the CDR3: TGCGCCAGCAGCTTGGGGGAGCGGAGCACTGGAAACACCATATATTTT.

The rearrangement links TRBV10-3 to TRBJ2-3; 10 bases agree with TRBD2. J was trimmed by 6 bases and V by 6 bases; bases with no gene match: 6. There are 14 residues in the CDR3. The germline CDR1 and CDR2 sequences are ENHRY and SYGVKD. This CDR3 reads CAISYSGGLDTQYF. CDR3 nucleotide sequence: TGTGCCATCAGCTATAGCGGGGGGTTGGATACGCAGTATTTT.

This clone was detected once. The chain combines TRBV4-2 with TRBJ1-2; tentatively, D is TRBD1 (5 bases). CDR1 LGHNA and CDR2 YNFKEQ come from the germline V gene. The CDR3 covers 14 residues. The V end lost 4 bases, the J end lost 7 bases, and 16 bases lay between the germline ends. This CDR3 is CASSLSRSGVGYTF. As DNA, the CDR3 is TGTGCCAGCAGCCTTTCCAGGTCGGGGGTTGGCTACACCTTC.

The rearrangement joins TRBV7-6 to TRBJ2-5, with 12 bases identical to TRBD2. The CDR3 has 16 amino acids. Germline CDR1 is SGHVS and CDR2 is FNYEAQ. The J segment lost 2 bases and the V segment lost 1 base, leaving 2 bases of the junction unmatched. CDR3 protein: CASSLGTSGGQETQYF. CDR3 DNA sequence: TGTGCCAGCAGCTTAGGAACTAGCGGGGGGCAAGAGACCCAGTACTTC.

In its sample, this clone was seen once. This chain's CDR3 is CASSVDGTGATEAFF. CDR3 DNA sequence: TGTGCCAGCAGCGTGGACGGGACAGGGGCGACTGAAGCTTTCTTT. V is TRBV9 and J is TRBJ1-1; 10 bases map to TRBD1. The CDR3 runs to 15 residues. The germline V gene has CDR1 SGDLS and CDR2 YYNGEE. V lost 2 bases and J lost 5; bases outside the gene matches: 6.

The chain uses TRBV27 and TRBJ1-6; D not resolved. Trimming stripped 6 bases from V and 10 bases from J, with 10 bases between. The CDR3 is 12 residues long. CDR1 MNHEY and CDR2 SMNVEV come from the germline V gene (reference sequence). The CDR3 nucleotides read TGTGCCAGCAGCTTAGGCAAATCACCCCTCCACTTT. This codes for CASSLGKSPLHF.

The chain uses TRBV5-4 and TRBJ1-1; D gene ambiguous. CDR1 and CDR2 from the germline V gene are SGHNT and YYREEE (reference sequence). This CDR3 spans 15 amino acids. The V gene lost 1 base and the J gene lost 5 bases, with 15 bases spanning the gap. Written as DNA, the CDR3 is TGTGCCAGCAGCTTGAATGTCCCCGGGGTGACTGAAGCTTTCTTT. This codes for CASSLNVPGVTEAFF.

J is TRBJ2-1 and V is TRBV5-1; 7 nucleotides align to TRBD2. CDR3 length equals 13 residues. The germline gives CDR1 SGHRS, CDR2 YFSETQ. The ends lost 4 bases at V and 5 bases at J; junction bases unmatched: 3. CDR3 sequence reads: CASSLGTNNEQFF. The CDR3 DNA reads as TGCGCCAGCAGCCTAGGGACTAACAATGAGCAGTTCTTC.

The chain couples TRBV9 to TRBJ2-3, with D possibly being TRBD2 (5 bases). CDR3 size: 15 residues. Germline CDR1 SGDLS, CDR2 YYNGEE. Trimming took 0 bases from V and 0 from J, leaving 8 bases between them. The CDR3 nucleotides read TGTGCCAGCAGCGTAGGGGCTAGCAGCACAGATACGCAGTATTTT. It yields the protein CASSVGASSTDTQYF.

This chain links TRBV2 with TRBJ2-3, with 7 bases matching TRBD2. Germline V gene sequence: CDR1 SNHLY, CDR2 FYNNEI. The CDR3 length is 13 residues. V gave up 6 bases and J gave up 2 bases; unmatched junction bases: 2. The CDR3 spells CASRGDYTDTQYF. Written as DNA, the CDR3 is TGTGCCAGCAGGGGGGACTACACAGATACGCAGTATTTT.

Here the CDR3 reads CASSWQANTEAFF. The CDR3 bases are TGTGCCAGCAGCTGGCAGGCGAACACTGAAGCTTTCTTT. This chain joins TRBV7-9 and TRBJ1-1; D gene uncertain. Trimming stripped 4 bases from V and 1 base from J, with 7 bases between. The CDR3 loop spans 13 amino acids. Germline loops: CDR1 SEHNR, CDR2 FQNEAQ (reference sequence).

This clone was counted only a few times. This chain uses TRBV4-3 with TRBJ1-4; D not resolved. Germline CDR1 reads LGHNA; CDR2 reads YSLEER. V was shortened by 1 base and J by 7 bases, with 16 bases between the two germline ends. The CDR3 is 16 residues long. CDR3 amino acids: CASSQGSPRGPEKLFF. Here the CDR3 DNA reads TGCGCCAGCAGCCAAGGATCGCCTCGAGGGCCTGAAAAACTGTTTTTT.

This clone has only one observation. The CDR3 DNA reads as TGTGCCAGTAGTATAGCTAGCGGGGGCTCCAGCTCCTACGAGCAGTACTTC. Its protein product is CASSIASGGSSSYEQYF. J is TRBJ2-7 and V is TRBV19; 10 bases match TRBD2. Germline V lookup: CDR1 LNHDA, CDR2 SQIVND (reference sequence). The CDR3 length is 17 residues. V was pared by 1 base and J by 0 bases, with 6 bases of the junction left unmatched.

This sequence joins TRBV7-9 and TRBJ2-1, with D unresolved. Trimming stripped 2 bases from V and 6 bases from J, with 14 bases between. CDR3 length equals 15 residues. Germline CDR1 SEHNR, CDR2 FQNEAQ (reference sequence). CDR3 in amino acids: CASSLSDSALNEQFF. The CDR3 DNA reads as TGTGCCAGCAGCTTATCCGACTCCGCGCTCAATGAGCAGTTCTTC.

The CDR3 sequence is CASSVDPSGGASSYNEQFF. DNA of the CDR3: TGTGCCAGCAGCGTAGATCCTAGCGGGGGGGCGAGCTCCTACAATGAGCAGTTCTTC. V is TRBV9 and J is TRBJ2-1, with 12 nucleotides matching TRBD2. Germline-derived CDR1 and CDR2 are SGDLS and YYNGEE. This CDR3 has 19 amino acids. The V and J ends lost 0 bases and 0 bases, in that order; junction bases with no gene match: 7.

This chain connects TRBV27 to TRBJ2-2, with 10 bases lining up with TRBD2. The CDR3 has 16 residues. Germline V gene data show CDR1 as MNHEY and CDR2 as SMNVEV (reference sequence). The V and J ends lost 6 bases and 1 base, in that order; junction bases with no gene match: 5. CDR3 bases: TGTGCCAGCAGCCCCAGCGGGGGGGGGAACACCGGGGAGCTGTTTTTT. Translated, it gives CASSPSGGGNTGELFF.